What follows are 9 T cell receptor beta chains derived from one specimen sequenced in a study of T cells in Graves' hyperthyroidism and ophthalmopathy. RNA transcripts yielded amplified TCR beta CDR3 regions. The HTBI set primed first-round TCR CDR3 RT-PCR. MiXCR, run by TCRdb on the multiplex PCR reads, gives a single entry per CDR3 protein. The repertoire holds around 300,000 distinct CDR3 sequences, with nearly 15% as singletons. The sequencing input was blood. The receptors were gathered from a woman in her 50s with Graves' hyperthyroidism that later progressed to Graves' ophthalmopathy.

In this sample, this clonotype turned up many times. The J gene is TRBJ2-5, the V gene TRBV7-3; D could derive from TRBD1 or TRBD2 (5 bases each). Trimming removed 3 bases at V and 4 bases at J, with 15 bases between. The V gene's germline CDR1 is SGHTA and CDR2 FQGTGA. This CDR3 is 15 amino acids long. The CDR3 loop reads CASSFQGGEGETQYF. DNA of the CDR3: TGTGCCAGCAGCTTTCAGGGTGGAGAGGGAGAGACCCAGTACTTC.

In this sample, this clonotype turned up a few times. The rearrangement uses TRBV9 and TRBJ1-3, with D unclear. CDR1 is SGDLS, CDR2 YYNGEE, per germline. V gave up 5 bases and J gave up 1 base, with 10 bases separating them. The CDR3 totals 14 residues. Written as DNA, the CDR3 is TGTGCCAGCAGTCTGTACCCGTCTGGAAACACCATATATTTT. This encodes CASSLYPSGNTIYF.

This clonotype appeared many times. The V gene is TRBV12-3 or TRBV12-4, the J gene TRBJ2-2, with 15 bases aligning to TRBD2. The trim removed 6 bases at V and 3 bases at J, leaving 17 bases unmatched. This CDR3 spans 21 amino acids. Written as DNA, the CDR3 is TGTGCCAGCAGCCGCTACACGCCATGGACTAGCGGGAGGGCAGACACCGGGGAGCTGTTTTTT. It codes for CASSRYTPWTSGRADTGELFF.

The V gene is TRBV14, the J gene TRBJ2-2, with unresolved D. The CDR3 runs 14 residues. V was cut by 2 bases and J by 4 bases, with 8 bases left in between. Per germline, CDR1 SGHDN and CDR2 FVKESK. The CDR3 sequence is CASSQQVPTGELFF. CDR3 coding DNA: TGTGCCAGCAGCCAACAGGTACCCACCGGGGAGCTGTTTTTT. Using reference TRBV14 and TRBJ2-2 for the parts outside the CDR3, the full variable domain is EAGVTQFPSHSVIEKGQTVTLRCDPISGHDNLYWYRRVMGKEIKFLLHFVKESKQDESGMPNNRFLAERTGGTYSTLKVQPAELEDSGVYFCASSQQVPTGELFFGEGSRLTVL.

This clonotype was counted at least ten times. V is TRBV20-1 and J is TRBJ2-1; D not resolved. The germline V and J ends were trimmed by 2 bases and 7 bases, with 6 bases remaining between them. Per germline, CDR1 DFQATT and CDR2 SNEGSKA (reference sequence). The CDR3 covers 11 residues. The CDR3 is CSARLGNEQFF. For the CDR3, the DNA is TGCAGTGCTAGACTAGGTAATGAGCAGTTCTTC.

This clonotype has at least ten counts. This sequence joins TRBV11-1 and TRBJ2-2; no definite D call. CDR1 and CDR2 from the germline V gene are SGHAT and FQDESV (reference sequence). This CDR3 comprises 17 residues. The ends were cut back, 6 bases at V and 6 bases at J, with 23 bases in the middle. For the CDR3, the DNA is TGTGCCAGCAGACCCCCTGTTTTTGTGGAAGGCGCCGGGGAGCTGTTTTTT. It encodes CASRPPVFVEGAGELFF.

There are many counts of this clonotype. CDR3 DNA: TGCAGTGCTAGTGACGGGGCCAGGGCCTCCTACGAGCAGTACTTC. This encodes CSASDGARASYEQYF. The chain uses TRBV20-1 and TRBJ2-7; D is possibly TRBD1 or TRBD2 (5 bases each). The CDR3 totals 15 residues. Germline CDR1 and CDR2: DFQATT and SNEGSKA (reference sequence). Trimming left V 3 bases short and J 0 bases short, with 15 bases between.

This clonotype was observed at least ten times. This chain connects TRBV7-8 to TRBJ2-5, with 8 bases fitting TRBD2. The CDR3 loop spans 16 amino acids. Germline trimming cut 3 bases from V and 4 bases from J; bases unmatched to any gene: 10. Germline CDR1 SGHVS, CDR2 FQNEAQ. The CDR3 region is CASSFLAAAGGETQYF. The CDR3 DNA reads as TGTGCCAGCAGCTTCTTGGCCGCGGCGGGAGGAGAGACCCAGTACTTC. Drawing the rest from reference TRBV7-8 and TRBJ2-5, the complete variable domain is GAGVSQSPRYKVAKRGQDVALRCDPISGHVSLFWYQQALGQGPEFLTYFQNEAQLDKSGLPSDRFFAERPEGSVSTLKIQRTQQEDSAVYLCASSFLAAAGGETQYFGPGTRLLVL.

This clonotype was counted a single time. The chain is built from TRBV28 and TRBJ1-2; TRBD1 matches 7 bases. With V trimmed by 6 bases and J by 8 bases, 12 bases remained unmatched. Per germline, CDR1 MDHEN and CDR2 SYDVKM. This CDR3 contains 14 residues. The CDR3 coding sequence is TGTGCCAGCAGATACCTACCCCAGGGGGACGGCTACACCTTC. Its translation is CASRYLPQGDGYTF.